The rows below give T cell receptor beta chains drawn from one sample of a study of T-cell memory formation after mild COVID-19. TCRdb recomputed calls from the 5' RACE reads with MiXCR, one row per CDR3 protein. Of 550,000 to 600,000 distinct CDR3 sequences listed, about 18% are singletons. Sample: PBMCs or a T cell subset sorted from them (not recorded which). These receptors were taken from an adult woman who had mild COVID-19 (a few samples of this study predate the infection). Cell type and time point are not known. CDR3s include the opening cysteine and the closing phenylalanine or tryptophan. D genes are given only for firm matches. Where a row states a size, it is once, few, many or the class of an expanded clone; other rows omit it.

TRBV5-1	few	TRBJ1-1	TRBD1	TGCGCCAGCAGCTTGTCGCAGGGGGCAGGAGACACTGAAGCTTTCTTT	CASSLSQGAGDTEAFF
TRBV7-2	many	TRBJ1-6	TRBD1	TGTGCCAGCAGCTTAAGAGGACAGGGCTACTCCTATAATTCACCCCTCCACTTT	CASSLRGQGYSYNSPLHF
TRBV24-1	.	TRBJ2-1	TRBD2	TGTGCCACCAGTGATTCCGGACTAGCGGGGGGGCACAATGAGCAGTTCTTC	CATSDSGLAGGHNEQFF
TRBV7-9	once	TRBJ1-4	TRBD1	TGTGCCAGCAGCTACCTACTTGACAGGGGGCATGAAAAACTGTTTTTT	CASSYLLDRGHEKLFF
TRBV11-2	few	TRBJ2-1	TRBD2	TGTGCCAGCAGCGAAGCGGGAAACTCCTACAATGAGCAGTTCTTC	CASSEAGNSYNEQFF
TRBV3-1	few	TRBJ1-1	TRBD1	TGTGCCAGCAGCCTACAGGGGGCATACACTGAAGCTTTCTTT	CASSLQGAYTEAFF
TRBV6-2/TRBV6-3	.	TRBJ1-5	.	TGTGCCAGCAGGAACATTCGTCAGGGGCTTAGCAATCAGCCCCAGCATTTT	CASRNIRQGLSNQPQHF
TRBV7-9	.	TRBJ1-6	.	TGTGCCAGCACAGAATATCCATGGGTGTATAATTCACCCCTCCACTTT	CASTEYPWVYNSPLHF
TRBV20-1	.	TRBJ1-1	TRBD1	TGCAGTGCTCGGACAGGGCCGAACACTGAAGCTTTCTTT	CSARTGPNTEAFF
TRBV5-1	.	TRBJ2-7	TRBD2	TGCGCCAGCAGCCCGGGGGATAGCGGGGGGGCTTACGAGCAGTACTTC	CASSPGDSGGAYEQYF
TRBV9	.	TRBJ2-3	.	TGTGCCAGCAGCCTTGACGGGGTCCGCACAGATACGCAGTATTTT	CASSLDGVRTDTQYF
TRBV4-3	.	TRBJ2-1	.	TGCGCCAGCAGCCCGTCTTTTACCGGCTACAATGAGCAGTTCTTC	CASSPSFTGYNEQFF
TRBV7-9	.	TRBJ2-1	.	TGTGCCAGCAGCTTAAAGATGGGGGGAAAGAGATACAATGAGCAGTTCTTC	CASSLKMGGKRYNEQFF
TRBV12-5	many	TRBJ2-1	TRBD1	TGTGCTAGTGGTTTTTACAGGGGCTCATGGGACAATGAGCAGTTCTTC	CASGFYRGSWDNEQFF
TRBV7-2	few	TRBJ2-2	.	TGTGCCAGCAGCCCTGTCAGGTCGGCATCCGGGGAGCTGTTTTTT	CASSPVRSASGELFF
TRBV30	few	TRBJ1-5	.	TGTGCCTGGAGTGGTCCCGGAGGGAATAGGGGTCAGCCCCAGCATTTT	CAWSGPGGNRGQPQHF
TRBV6-1	.	TRBJ2-6	TRBD1	TGTGCCAGCAGTGACGTCGACAGGGGGAACTCTGGGGCCAACGTCCTGACTTTC	CASSDVDRGNSGANVLTF
TRBV28	few	TRBJ2-7	.	TGTGCCAGCAAACTTTCCGGGATCTCCTACGAGCAGTACTTC	CASKLSGISYEQYF
TRBV7-6	few	TRBJ2-3	.	TGTGCCAGCAGCTTAGGCCGCCTAGGATACTCAGATACGCAGTATTTT	CASSLGRLGYSDTQYF
TRBV25-1	.	TRBJ2-5	TRBD1	TGTGCCAGCAGTGATAATTCCAGGGGGCTTCAAGAGACCCAGTACTTC	CASSDNSRGLQETQYF
TRBV19	.	TRBJ2-1	TRBD1	TGTGCCAGTAGTACCGGGACAGGGCTGTCCTTCAATGAGCAGTTCTTC	CASSTGTGLSFNEQFF
TRBV12-3/TRBV12-4	.	TRBJ1-5	.	TGTGCCAGCAGTTTATCGGCACAGGGACGGAATCAGCCCCAGCATTTT	CASSLSAQGRNQPQHF
TRBV5-1	.	TRBJ2-3	.	TGCGCCAGCAGCTTTGGTACGGTAACAGATACGCAGTATTTT	CASSFGTVTDTQYF
TRBV20-1	.	TRBJ2-7	.	TGCAGTGCTAGGAGGGATCAATACGAGCAGTACTTC	CSARRDQYEQYF
TRBV7-2	few	TRBJ2-1	TRBD2	TGTGCCAGCACCCCGACTAGCCTCTCCTACAATGAGCAGTTCTTC	CASTPTSLSYNEQFF
TRBV6-2/TRBV6-3	.	TRBJ2-1	.	TGTGCCAGCAGTTACGCGTCTAGCTACAATGAGCAGTTCTTC	CASSYASSYNEQFF
TRBV7-9	.	TRBJ2-7	TRBD2	TGTGCCAGCAGCGGCTGGCGGGAGGGTTCCTACGAGCAGTACTTC	CASSGWREGSYEQYF
TRBV10-3	many	TRBJ1-1	.	TGTGCCATCAGATCCGGACTCTCGGGAGGGACTGAAGCTTTCTTT	CAIRSGLSGGTEAFF
TRBV29-1	.	TRBJ2-1	TRBD1	TGCAGCGCGGGACAGTACAATGAGCAGTTCTTC	CSAGQYNEQFF
TRBV7-9	.	TRBJ2-5	TRBD2	TGTGCCAGCACGCTAGCGGGAGGGCTGGAGACCCAGTACTTC	CASTLAGGLETQYF
TRBV9	.	TRBJ2-5	.	TGTGCCAGCAGCGTAGCTCCGGGGCACCGGGAGACCCAGTACTTC	CASSVAPGHRETQYF
TRBV5-6	.	TRBJ2-7	.	TGTGCCAGCAGTTCAGGGAACGCCTACGAGCAGTACTTC	CASSSGNAYEQYF
TRBV5-1	.	TRBJ2-7	.	TGCGCCAGCAGCTTGTACAGAGGGGGACATGCCTCCTACGAGCAGTACTTC	CASSLYRGGHASYEQYF
TRBV4-1	many	TRBJ2-4	.	TGCGCCAGCAGCCAAGATTCGCAGAGGATGGCCATTCAGTACTTC	CASSQDSQRMAIQYF
TRBV29-1	.	TRBJ2-3	.	TGCAGCCTCCTATCCGGGATCCACACAGATACGCAGTATTTT	CSLLSGIHTDTQYF
TRBV10-3	many	TRBJ2-3	.	TGTGCCATCAGTGAGGACGGCGCGCCAGGTCTCCGGTATTTT	CAISEDGAPGLRYF
TRBV9	few	TRBJ1-1	TRBD1	TGTGCCAGCAGCGAGACAGGGTCAGACACTGAAGCTTTCTTT	CASSETGSDTEAFF
TRBV6-5	.	TRBJ1-2	TRBD1	TGTGCCAGCAGTTACTCGACCCAGGGGGCCGGAGGAGGGGGCTACACCTTC	CASSYSTQGAGGGGYTF
TRBV7-9	.	TRBJ2-7	.	TGTGCCAGCAGCAAACAGGGAGGAGGACGGGAGGATTACGAGCAGTACTTC	CASSKQGGGREDYEQYF
TRBV27	few	TRBJ2-7	.	TGTGCCAGCAGAATGTTGGGCTCGCTCTCCTACGAGCAGTACTTC	CASRMLGSLSYEQYF
TRBV4-2	many	TRBJ2-4	.	TGTGCCAGCAGCCAAGACGGGAACTTAGCCAAAAACATTCAGTACTTC	CASSQDGNLAKNIQYF
TRBV24-1	.	TRBJ1-1	TRBD1	TGTGCCACCAGTGCGGCAGGGGGTATGAACACTGAAGCTTTCTTT	CATSAAGGMNTEAFF
TRBV19	.	TRBJ2-7	.	TGTGCCAGTAGTCCCGACGGGGACGGATATTCCTACGAGCAGTACTTC	CASSPDGDGYSYEQYF
TRBV7-3	.	TRBJ2-3	TRBD2	TGTGCCAGCAGCCTGCACGGGAGGCCACTGCCCACAGATACGCAGTATTTT	CASSLHGRPLPTDTQYF
TRBV7-9	few	TRBJ1-5	.	TGTGCCAGCAGCCCCCTCTGGGACGACAGCAATCAGCCCCAGCATTTT	CASSPLWDDSNQPQHF
TRBV27	.	TRBJ1-1	TRBD1	TGTGCCAGCAGTTTATCCCCCCCAGGGGGCGGAGAGACTGAAGCTTTCTTT	CASSLSPPGGGETEAFF
TRBV7-6	few	TRBJ1-4	.	TGTGCCAGCAGCTCCTGGGTCCCTTTGGGAAATGAAAAACTGTTTTTT	CASSSWVPLGNEKLFF
TRBV3-1	.	TRBJ1-4	.	TGTGCCAGCAGCCAGGACCGACAGAAAAAACTGTTTTTT	CASSQDRQKKLFF